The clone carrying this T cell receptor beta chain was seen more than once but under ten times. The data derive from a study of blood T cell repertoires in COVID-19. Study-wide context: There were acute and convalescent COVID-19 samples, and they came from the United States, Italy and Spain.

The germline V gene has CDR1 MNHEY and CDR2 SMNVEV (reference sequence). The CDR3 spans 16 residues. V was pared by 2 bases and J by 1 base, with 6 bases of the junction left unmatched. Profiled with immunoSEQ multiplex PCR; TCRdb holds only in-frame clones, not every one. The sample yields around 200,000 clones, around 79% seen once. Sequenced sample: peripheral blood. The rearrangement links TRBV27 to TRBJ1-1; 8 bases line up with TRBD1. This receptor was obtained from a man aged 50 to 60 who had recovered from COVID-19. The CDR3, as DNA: TGTGCCAGCAGTTTAATCAGGGGGCTTACGAACACTGAAGCTTTCTTT. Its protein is CASSLIRGLTNTEAFF.